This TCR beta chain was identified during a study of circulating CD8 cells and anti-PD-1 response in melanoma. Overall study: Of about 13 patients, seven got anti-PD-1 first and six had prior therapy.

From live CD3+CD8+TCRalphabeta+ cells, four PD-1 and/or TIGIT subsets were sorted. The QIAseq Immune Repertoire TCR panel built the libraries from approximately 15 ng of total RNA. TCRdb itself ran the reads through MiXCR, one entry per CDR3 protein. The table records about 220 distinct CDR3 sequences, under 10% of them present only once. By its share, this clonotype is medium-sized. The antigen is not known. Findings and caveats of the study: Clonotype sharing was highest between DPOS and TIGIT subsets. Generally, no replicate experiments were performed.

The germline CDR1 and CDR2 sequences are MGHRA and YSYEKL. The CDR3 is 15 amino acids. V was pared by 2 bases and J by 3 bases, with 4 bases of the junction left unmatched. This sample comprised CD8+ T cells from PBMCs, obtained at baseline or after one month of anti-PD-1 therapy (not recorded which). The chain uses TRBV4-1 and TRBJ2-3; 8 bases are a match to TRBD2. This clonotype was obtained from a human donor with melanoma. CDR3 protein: CASSQFGGETDTQYF. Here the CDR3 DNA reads TGCGCCAGCAGCCAATTCGGGGGGGAGACAGATACGCAGTATTTT.